Given below is one TCR beta chain in context. V lost 4 bases, J lost 5 bases, and 16 bases lay in between. Germline-derived CDR1 and CDR2 are SGHKS and YYEKEE (reference sequence). The CDR3 is made up of 15 amino acids. This entry is derived from a study of blood T cell repertoires in COVID-19. The protocol was immunoSEQ multiplex PCR, while the TCRdb copy is restricted to in-frame clones and leaves out a portion. The sample lists 470,000 or so clones, 70% to 90% occurring once. Sequenced sample: PBMCs or T cells enriched from blood (not recorded which). The TCR originated in a woman aged 18-29 years with acute COVID-19. The V and J genes are TRBV5-5 and TRBJ2-1; D is unresolved. The CDR3 loop is CASSHDGYQDNEQFF. The CDR3, as DNA: TGTGCCAGCAGCCACGACGGCTATCAGGACAATGAGCAGTTCTTC. Full variable domain (missing parts from reference TRBV5-5 and TRBJ2-1): DAGVTQSPTHLIKTRGQQVTLRCSPISGHKSVSWYQQVLGQGPQFIFQYYEKEERGRGNFPDRFSARQFPNYSSELNVNALLLGDSALYLCASSHDGYQDNEQFFGPGTRLTVL.